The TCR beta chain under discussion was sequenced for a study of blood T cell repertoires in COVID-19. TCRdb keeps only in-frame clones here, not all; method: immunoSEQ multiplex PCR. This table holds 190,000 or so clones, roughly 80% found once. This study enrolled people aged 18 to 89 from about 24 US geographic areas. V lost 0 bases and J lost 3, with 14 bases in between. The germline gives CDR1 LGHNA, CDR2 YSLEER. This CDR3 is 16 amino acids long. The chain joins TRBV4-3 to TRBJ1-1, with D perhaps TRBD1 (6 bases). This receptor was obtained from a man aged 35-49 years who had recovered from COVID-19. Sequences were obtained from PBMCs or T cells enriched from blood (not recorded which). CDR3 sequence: CASSQDLSRGHTEAFF. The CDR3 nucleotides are TGCGCCAGCAGCCAAGATTTGAGCAGGGGACACACTGAAGCTTTCTTT.